These 6 T cell receptor beta chains came from one sample sequenced in a study of shared clonotypes between healthy human individuals. TCRdb keeps only in-frame clones here, not all; method: immunoSEQ multiplex PCR. Here the sample spans about 1 million clones, under 80% being singletons. The sequencing input was memory CD4+ T cells sorted from blood. Indicated subset: CD45RA-negative fraction. The receptor source for this set is a man between 18 and 29 years old in good health.

This clone was seen many times. This rearrangement joins TRBV13 to TRBJ2-3, with TRBD2 identical over 9 bases. The germline CDR1 and CDR2 sequences are PRHDT and FYEKMQ (reference sequence). The CDR3 runs to 12 residues. V dropped 5 bases and J dropped 11; count of bases not matched to a gene: 5. CDR3 amino acids: CASSVGTSKQYF. CDR3 sequence (DNA): TGTGCCAGCAGCGTCGGGACTAGCAAGCAGTATTTT.

J is TRBJ1-1 and V is TRBV30; weak D call: TRBD1 (6 bases). The CDR3 spans 16 residues. The ends were cut back, 1 base at V and 10 bases at J, with 25 bases in the middle. CDR1 GTSNPN and CDR2 SVGIG come from the germline V gene (reference sequence). The CDR3 DNA reads as TGTGCCTGGAGTGGGGACGGAGTAGCGGCGGGACAAGCAGCTTTCTTT. It yields the protein CAWSGDGVAAGQAAFF.

The chain joins TRBV29-1 to TRBJ1-5, with unresolved D. The V end was cut by 4 bases, the J end by 2 bases, with 9 bases between. This CDR3 has 13 amino acids. In germline, CDR1 is SQVTM, CDR2 ANQGSEA. The CDR3 is CSVGEPGNQPQHF. In DNA form, the CDR3 reads TGCAGCGTTGGGGAGCCTGGCAATCAGCCCCAGCATTTT.

J is TRBJ2-7 and V is TRBV6-5; either TRBD1 or TRBD2 may supply D (5 bases each). The CDR3 covers 14 residues. Trimming removed 6 bases at V and 5 bases at J, with 17 bases between. The germline V gene has CDR1 MNHEY and CDR2 SVGAGI. In DNA, the CDR3 is TGTGCCAGCAGCCCAAAAGGGACGATCGACGAGCAGTACTTC. It codes for CASSPKGTIDEQYF.

This chain connects TRBV5-1 to TRBJ2-5, with D maybe TRBD2 (8 bases). Between the trimmed V and J ends, which lost 2 bases and 1 base, there was a span of 15 bases. This CDR3 is 16 amino acids long. Germline V CDR1 and CDR2: SGHRS, YFSETQ. Written as DNA, the CDR3 is TGCGCCAGCAGCTTAATAGCGGGGACAGCCCAAGAGACCCAGTACTTC. It is translated as CASSLIAGTAQETQYF.

This rearrangement joins TRBV5-1 to TRBJ2-1, with D possibly being TRBD2 (6 bases). V dropped 0 bases and J dropped 6 bases, with 13 bases sitting between them. Looked up from germline, CDR1 is SGHRS and CDR2 is YFSETQ. This CDR3 is built from 15 residues. The CDR3 protein is CASSLETRALNEQFF. The DNA of the CDR3 is TGCGCCAGCAGCTTGGAGACTAGGGCCCTCAATGAGCAGTTCTTC.